These 5 T cell receptor beta chains share one sample of origin, sequenced in a study of post-analysis software for immune sequencing data. Study results and caveats: In patients, TRBV5-6, TRBV5-1 and TRBV20-1 belonged to five or six TRBV segments found more frequently than in controls.

TCR beta cDNA libraries had unique molecular identifiers. One entry per CDR3 protein results from TCRdb running MiXCR on the PCR reads. In the table there are 750,000 to 950,000 distinct CDR3 sequences, around 50% of which are singletons. These receptors have no known antigen. Sequenced: blood. The receptors come from a girl aged 10-17 years with multiple sclerosis.

This sequence joins TRBV29-1 and TRBJ2-6; no clear D gene. This CDR3 has 13 amino acids. V lost 5 bases, J lost 2 bases, and 7 bases lay in between. The germline V gene encodes CDR1 SQVTM and CDR2 ANQGSEA. The CDR3 nucleotides read TGCAGCGTTAAAGGGCCTGGGGCCAACGTCCTGACTTTC. Encoded protein: CSVKGPGANVLTF.

The rearrangement joins TRBV20-1 to TRBJ2-7; D is ambiguous. Between the trimmed V and J ends, which lost 3 bases and 4 bases, there was a span of 19 bases. The CDR3 contains 15 residues. Germline V CDR1 and CDR2: DFQATT, SNEGSKA (reference sequence). For the CDR3, the DNA is TGCAGTGCTAGGAACCCCAACAGCAGGCATTACGAGCAGTACTTC. As protein: CSARNPNSRHYEQYF.

J is TRBJ2-4 and V is TRBV29-1; D unclear. The CDR3 loop spans 10 amino acids. Germline CDR1 is SQVTM and CDR2 is ANQGSEA. V lost 7 bases and J lost 6, with 7 bases in between. Written as DNA, the CDR3 is TGCAGCGCCCGGACAAACATTCAGTACTTC. It codes for CSARTNIQYF.

This clonotype was picked up one time. The V and J genes are TRBV2 and TRBJ1-5; tentatively, D is TRBD1 (5 bases). The CDR3 is made up of 16 amino acids. V was trimmed by 0 bases and J by 7 bases, leaving 16 bases between them. Germline V lookup: CDR1 SNHLY, CDR2 FYNNEI. The DNA of the CDR3 is TGTGCCAGCAGTGAAGCGCTTCAGGGATTGGGACAGCCCCAGCATTTT. Its translation is CASSEALQGLGQPQHF.

This clonotype was seen only a few times. The chain combines TRBV4-1 with TRBJ2-3; 10 bases are shared with TRBD2. The J segment lost 2 bases and the V segment lost 4 bases, leaving 6 bases of the junction unmatched. Germline CDR1 is MGHRA and CDR2 is YSYEKL. CDR3 length equals 16 residues. The CDR3 protein is CASSPGTSVTTDTQYF. CDR3 DNA sequence: TGCGCCAGCAGCCCCGGGACTAGCGTCACCACAGATACGCAGTATTTT.